Listed below are T cell receptor beta chains from one sample, sequenced in a study of cytomegalovirus exposure and HLA in healthy donors. Sequenced by immunoSEQ multiplex PCR; TCRdb stores in-frame clones only, minus some. The data show some 140,000 clones, with almost 80% seen just once and approximately 0.97% held by the top ten. Sequenced material: PBMCs. The source is a man aged 18 to 30 in good health and CMV-seronegative. Each CDR3 is given with its conserved first and last residue. The order of the fields is J gene, D gene, V gene, clone size, CDR3 DNA, CDR3 protein. D genes are given only for firm matches. Size values are once, few and many counts, or a class for expanded clones, and some rows have none.

TRBJ2-5 | NA | TRBV27 | NA | TGTGCCAGCCGGGAGTCTGGCGGTGAGACCCAGTACTTC | CASRESGGETQYF
TRBJ1-5 | NA | TRBV4-2 | NA | TGTGCCAGCAGCCAAGATAGTTCAGGGAGGGTTCAGCCCCAGCATTTT | CASSQDSSGRVQPQHF
TRBJ2-7 | NA | TRBV5-1 | few | TGCGCCAGCAGCTTGGGACAGTCCTACGAGCAGTACTTC | CASSLGQSYEQYF
TRBJ2-7 | TRBD1 | TRBV4-3 | NA | TGCGCCAGCAGCCAGCCCCCAGGACAGGGGTCGGGAGAGCAGTACTTC | CASSQPPGQGSGEQYF
TRBJ2-1 | NA | TRBV7-2 | NA | TGTGCCAGCAGCTTCGGACAGTACAATGAGCAGTTCTTC | CASSFGQYNEQFF
TRBJ2-7 | NA | TRBV13 | NA | TGTGCCAGCAGCGGAAGGGGGTTCGGCCAAGCCTACGAGCAGTACTTC | CASSGRGFGQAYEQYF
TRBJ2-6 | NA | TRBV19 | NA | TGTGCCAGTATCATCTCTGGGGCCAACGTCCTGACTTTC | CASIISGANVLTF
TRBJ2-4 | NA | TRBV11-1 | once | TGTGCCAGCAGTCCCGGGCGGGTAGCCAAAAACATTCAGTACTTC | CASSPGRVAKNIQYF
TRBJ2-7 | NA | TRBV6-5 | NA | TGTGCCAGCAGTGCCTCAGGGGAGATGTCCTACGAGCAGTACTTC | CASSASGEMSYEQYF
TRBJ1-5 | NA | TRBV6-5 | once | TGTGCCAGCAGTTACTCGGGGGGGGATCAGCCCCAGCATTTT | CASSYSGGDQPQHF
TRBJ2-7 | TRBD1 | TRBV4-3 | NA | TGCGCCAGCAGCCAGGCCCGGGACAGTTTTTACGAGCAGTACTTC | CASSQARDSFYEQYF
TRBJ1-1 | NA | TRBV6-6 | NA | TGTGCCAGCAGTTACTCGTACATGAACACTGAAGCTTTCTTT | CASSYSYMNTEAFF
TRBJ1-3 | NA | TRBV27 | NA | TGTGCCAGCAGTTTCACAGGGTCCTCTGGAAACACCATATATTTT | CASSFTGSSGNTIYF
TRBJ1-2 | NA | TRBV7-9 | once | TGTGCCAGCAGCCCACCGGGAGCTAACTATGGCTACACCTTC | CASSPPGANYGYTF
TRBJ2-7 | TRBD2 | TRBV28 | NA | TGTGCCAGCGGGACGGTGGGGAGGGGCCACGAGCAGTACTTC | CASGTVGRGHEQYF
TRBJ1-1 | NA | TRBV19 | once | TGTGCCAGTAGATTTGGCCTTGAAGCTTTCTTT | CASRFGLEAFF
TRBJ1-1 | NA | TRBV11-2 | NA | TGTGCCAGCAGCTTATCACAGACTGAAGCTTTCTTT | CASSLSQTEAFF
TRBJ1-1 | NA | TRBV4-1 | few | TGCGCCAGCAGCCAACGCGGGGACGGAGAAGCTTTCTTT | CASSQRGDGEAFF
TRBJ1-2 | TRBD1 | TRBV7-2 | once | TGTGCCAGCAGCTTAACCCGACAGGGAGTAATGGGGCCGGGCGGCTACACCTTC | CASSLTRQGVMGPGGYTF
TRBJ2-3 | NA | TRBV19 | NA | TGTGCCAGTAGTATTAGACTCCCAAGCACAGATACGCAGTATTTT | CASSIRLPSTDTQYF
TRBJ1-5 | NA | TRBV5-6 | once | TGTGCCAGCAGCTTGGACGGGGGGCTGGGGCAGCCCCAGCATTTT | CASSLDGGLGQPQHF
TRBJ1-5 | NA | TRBV18 | NA | TGTGCCAGCTCACCAATCCGACAGATAAATCAGCCCCAGCATTTT | CASSPIRQINQPQHF
TRBJ1-1 | NA | TRBV7-2 | NA | TGTGCCAGCAGCCCCGGACAGTGGAACACTGAAGCTTTCTTT | CASSPGQWNTEAFF
TRBJ2-3 | TRBD1 | TRBV11-2 | NA | TGTGCCAGCAGCGGAAGAATGCCAGGACAGGTCACGAGGGCAGATACGCAGTATTTT | CASSGRMPGQVTRADTQYF
TRBJ2-3 | TRBD2 | TRBV6-5 | once | TGTGCCAGCAGTTACCGCAGGGAGGGAAGCACAGATACGCAGTATTTT | CASSYRREGSTDTQYF
TRBJ2-1 | TRBD1 | TRBV6-1 | NA | TGTGCCAGCAGTGATGTGGGACAGGGGGGTTTCAATGAGCAGTTCTTC | CASSDVGQGGFNEQFF
TRBJ1-2 | NA | TRBV27 | NA | TGTGCCAGCAGTTGGCGGGGTAGCTATGGCTACACCTTC | CASSWRGSYGYTF
TRBJ1-5 | NA | TRBV2 | NA | TGTGCCAGCAGGGAAAGGTACAGCTATCAGCCCCAGCATTTT | CASRERYSYQPQHF
TRBJ2-7 | TRBD1 | TRBV29-1 | NA | TGCAGCGTAGTTTTTAGGGACAGGCCCTACGAGCAGTACTTC | CSVVFRDRPYEQYF
TRBJ1-6 | NA | TRBV7-2 | few | TGTGCCAGCACCCTACGGAGCGGCTATAATTCACCCCTCCACTTT | CASTLRSGYNSPLHF
TRBJ2-5 | NA | TRBV18 | NA | TGTGCCAGCTCACCACAGCAGGGACAAGAGACCCAGTACTTC | CASSPQQGQETQYF
TRBJ1-4 | TRBD1 | TRBV2 | NA | TGTGCCAGCAGGGGGGACAGATCTAATGAAAAACTGTTTTTT | CASRGDRSNEKLFF
TRBJ2-5 | TRBD1 | TRBV19 | NA | TGTGCCAGTAGTCGGGACAGTGAGGGAACCCAGTACTTC | CASSRDSEGTQYF
TRBJ2-2 | NA | TRBV6-6 | few | TGTGCCAGCAGTTACAGCGCCGGGGAGCTGTTTTTT | CASSYSAGELFF
TRBJ2-5 | NA | TRBV29-1 | NA | TGCAGCGTCGGTGGACAGCCTTCCCAAGAGACCCAGTACTTC | CSVGGQPSQETQYF
TRBJ1-5 | TRBD1 | TRBV19 | NA | TGTGCCAGTAGTACAATAACAGGGGCGCGCAATCAGCCCCAGCATTTT | CASSTITGARNQPQHF
TRBJ1-5 | NA | TRBV6-6 | NA | TGTGCCAGCAGCCCCTCGGCAGGGAGGAATCAGCCCCAGCATTTT | CASSPSAGRNQPQHF
TRBJ1-2 | NA | TRBV21-1 | NA | TGTGCCAGCAGCAAAGAATGGTCGGGCAGGGAGGTGATGGACTATGGCTACACCTTC | CASSKEWSGREVMDYGYTF
TRBJ1-2 | TRBD1 | TRBV27 | NA | TGTGCCAGCAGTTTCGACAGGGGATCCTATGGCTACACCTTC | CASSFDRGSYGYTF
TRBJ1-2 | NA | TRBV27 | NA | TGTGCCAGCAGTTCGGGGGGCGGGTATGGCTACACCTTC | CASSSGGGYGYTF
TRBJ1-2 | NA | TRBV7-2 | NA | TGTGCCAGCAGCTTAGTAGGTCAGGGTAATGGCTACACCTTC | CASSLVGQGNGYTF
TRBJ1-5 | NA | TRBV7-9 | NA | TGTTCCAGCAGCAGGGGACAACCAGGCGGCAATCAGCCCCAGCATTTT | CSSSRGQPGGNQPQHF
TRBJ2-1 | NA | TRBV19 | few | TGTGCCAGTAACCAGGGTTACAATGAGCAGTTCTTC | CASNQGYNEQFF
TRBJ2-7 | TRBD1 | TRBV15 | NA | TGTGCCACCAGCAGCAGGGGGCCCTACGAGCAGTACTTC | CATSSRGPYEQYF
TRBJ1-1 | NA | TRBV9 | NA | TGTGCCAGCAGCGGAGGCGGGGGGGGTGAAGCTTTCTTT | CASSGGGGGEAFF
TRBJ1-5 | TRBD1 | TRBV27 | NA | TGTGCCAGCAGTTTCTCTGGGGGGGCAGGGGGCGGTCAGCCCCAGCATTTT | CASSFSGGAGGGQPQHF
TRBJ2-5 | TRBD1 | TRBV4-3 | NA | TGCGCCAGCAGCCCCCAGGGGGCCTGGGGGGAGACCCAGTACTTC | CASSPQGAWGETQYF